The rows below give T cell receptor beta chains drawn from one sample of a study of cytomegalovirus exposure and HLA in healthy donors. The protocol was immunoSEQ multiplex PCR, while the TCRdb copy is restricted to in-frame clones and leaves out a portion. This sample has 200,000 to 250,000 clones, with around 80% found just once. The source material was PBMCs. The receptors were gathered from a boy younger than 10 in good health and CMV-seronegative. Each CDR3 is given with its conserved first and last residue. D genes are given only for firm matches. Some rows mark clone size as missing; the rest say once, few, many or name a class of expanded clone.

j_call d_call clone_size v_call cdr3_aa cdr3_nt
TRBJ1-1 - - TRBV19 CASSIGTGSMNTEAFF TGTGCCAGTAGTATCGGGACTGGATCTATGAACACTGAAGCTTTCTTT
TRBJ2-7 TRBD1 - TRBV6-5 CASSSATGIKGEF TGTGCCAGCAGCTCCGCGACAGGGATCAAAGGAGAGTTC
TRBJ2-1 TRBD2 - TRBV19 CASSEREKGNEQFF TGTGCCAGTAGCGAGCGGGAGAAGGGCAATGAGCAGTTCTTC
TRBJ1-4 - - TRBV5-1 CASSLMGGMTNEKLFF TGCGCCAGCAGCTTGATGGGGGGTATGACTAATGAAAAACTGTTTTTT
TRBJ1-1 - - TRBV4-1 CASSQENRVTEAFF TGCGCCAGCAGCCAGGAAAACAGGGTCACTGAAGCTTTCTTT
TRBJ1-2 - - TRBV9 CASTPDQGNYGYTF TGTGCCAGCACCCCAGACCAGGGTAACTATGGCTACACCTTC
TRBJ2-1 - - TRBV6-1 CASSAGAPGNEQFF TGTGCCAGCAGTGCAGGGGCCCCGGGCAATGAGCAGTTCTTC
TRBJ2-1 TRBD2 - TRBV27 CASSPSGLAGGGDEQFF TGTGCCAGCAGTCCCTCGGGACTAGCGGGAGGTGGGGATGAGCAGTTCTTC
TRBJ2-1 TRBD2 - TRBV29-1 CSVAGLANNEQFF TGCAGCGTTGCGGGACTAGCTAACAATGAGCAGTTCTTC
TRBJ2-1 - - TRBV12-5 CASGLGRDSPYNEQFF TGTGCTAGTGGTTTGGGGAGGGACAGCCCCTACAATGAGCAGTTCTTC
TRBJ2-7 TRBD2 few TRBV13 CASSPGGAYEQYF TGTGCCAGCAGCCCCGGGGGGGCCTACGAGCAGTACTTC
TRBJ2-2 - - TRBV9 CASSVEPRPGELFF TGTGCCAGCAGCGTAGAGCCTAGACCCGGGGAGCTGTTTTTT
TRBJ2-7 - once TRBV7-9 CASSPLSYEQYF TGTGCCAGCAGCCCTTTGTCCTACGAGCAGTACTTC
TRBJ1-6 - few TRBV2 CASNFRSPVESPLHF TGTGCCAGCAATTTCCGGAGTCCGGTTGAGTCACCCCTCCACTTT
TRBJ2-7 - - TRBV7-3 CASSLIAGQHYEQYF TGTGCCAGCAGCTTAATCGCCGGACAGCACTACGAGCAGTACTTC
TRBJ2-7 TRBD2 - TRBV6-6 CAVSTGTSHSYEQYF TGTGCCGTCTCCACGGGGACTAGCCACTCCTACGAGCAGTACTTC
TRBJ2-1 TRBD2 - TRBV9 CASSEPRGAGGIYNEQFF TGTGCCAGCAGCGAGCCCCGCGGAGCGGGGGGGATCTACAATGAGCAGTTCTTC
TRBJ2-7 TRBD1 - TRBV27 CASSLIRDSPYEQYF TGTGCCAGCAGTTTAATCCGGGACAGTCCGTACGAGCAGTACTTC
TRBJ2-4 TRBD2 - TRBV5-1 CASSLELAGGHIAKNIQYF TGCGCCAGCAGCTTGGAACTAGCGGGAGGGCACATAGCCAAAAACATTCAGTACTTC